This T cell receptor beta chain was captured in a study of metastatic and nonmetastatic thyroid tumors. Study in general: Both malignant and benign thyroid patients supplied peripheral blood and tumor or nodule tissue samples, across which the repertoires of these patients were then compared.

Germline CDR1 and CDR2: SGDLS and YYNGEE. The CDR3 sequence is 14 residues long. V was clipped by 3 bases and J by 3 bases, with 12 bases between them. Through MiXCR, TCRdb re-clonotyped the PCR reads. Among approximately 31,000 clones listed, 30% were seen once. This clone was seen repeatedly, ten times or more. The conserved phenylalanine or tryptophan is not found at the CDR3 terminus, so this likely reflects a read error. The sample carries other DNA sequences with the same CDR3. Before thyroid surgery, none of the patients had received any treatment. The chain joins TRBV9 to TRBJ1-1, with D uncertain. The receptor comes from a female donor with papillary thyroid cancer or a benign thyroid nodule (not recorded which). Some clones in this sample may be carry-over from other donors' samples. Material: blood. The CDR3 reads CASSASLRDTEAFS. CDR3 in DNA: TGTGCCAGCAGCGCGTCCCTTCGGGACACTGAAGCTTTCTCT.